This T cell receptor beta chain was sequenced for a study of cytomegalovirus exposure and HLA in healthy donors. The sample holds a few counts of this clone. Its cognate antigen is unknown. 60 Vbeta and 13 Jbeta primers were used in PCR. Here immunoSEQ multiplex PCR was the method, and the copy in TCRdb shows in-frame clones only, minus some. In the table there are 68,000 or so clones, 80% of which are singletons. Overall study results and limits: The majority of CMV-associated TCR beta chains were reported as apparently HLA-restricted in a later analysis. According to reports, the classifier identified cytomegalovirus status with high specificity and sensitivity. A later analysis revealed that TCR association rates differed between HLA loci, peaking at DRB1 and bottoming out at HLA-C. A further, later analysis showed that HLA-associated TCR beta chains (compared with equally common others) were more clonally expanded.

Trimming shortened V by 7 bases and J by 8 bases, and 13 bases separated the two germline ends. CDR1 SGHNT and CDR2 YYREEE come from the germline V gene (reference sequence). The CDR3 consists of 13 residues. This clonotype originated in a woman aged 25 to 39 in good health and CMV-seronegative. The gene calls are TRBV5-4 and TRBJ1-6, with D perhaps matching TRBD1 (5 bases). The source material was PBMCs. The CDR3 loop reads CASAREEDSPLHF. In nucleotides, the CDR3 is TGTGCCAGCGCCAGGGAGGAGGATTCACCCCTCCACTTT.